Shown below are 19 T cell receptor beta chains from a single sample sequenced in a study of T cell responses to AZD1222 COVID-19 vaccine. Clones were sequenced by immunoSEQ multiplex PCR, and TCRdb holds only the in-frame ones, with some missing. The top ten hold about 2.5% of the sample, which has 90,000 to 150,000 clones, 87% seen once. The source material was peripheral blood, sampled 28 days after the second AZD1222 dose. Receptor source: an adult who received the AZD1222 COVID-19 vaccine.

This chain's CDR3 is CASSLVGQENYEQYF. The DNA of the CDR3 is TGTGCCAGCAGCTTAGTGGGACAGGAGAACTACGAGCAGTACTTC. The chain uses TRBV7-2 and TRBJ2-7, with 8 bases matching TRBD1. The germline gives CDR1 SGHTA, CDR2 FQGNSA. The J segment lost 3 bases and the V segment lost 1 base, leaving 5 bases of the junction unmatched. The CDR3 totals 15 residues.

The V call is TRBV28, the J call TRBJ1-1; possibly TRBD1 for D (5 bases). Between the trimmed V and J ends, which lost 5 bases and 10 bases, there was a span of 17 bases. Germline V lookup: CDR1 MDHEN, CDR2 SYDVKM. CDR3 length: 13 residues. DNA of the CDR3: TGTGCCAGCAGTCCACCCGGGACCGAGGGAGCTTTCTTT. Protein: CASSPPGTEGAFF.

This chain links TRBV6-5 with TRBJ2-7; a weak D match, TRBD1 (5 bases). Germline assignment: CDR1 MNHEY and CDR2 SVGAGI. Between the trimmed V and J ends, which lost 2 bases and 2 bases, there was a span of 10 bases. CDR3 length: 14 residues. The CDR3 spells CASSYVAGTYEQYF. In DNA form, the CDR3 reads TGTGCCAGCAGTTACGTGGCAGGGACCTACGAGCAGTACTTC.

The CDR3 spells CASSIDGGGTEAFF. The CDR3 DNA reads as TGTGCCAGTAGTATAGACGGGGGGGGCACTGAAGCTTTCTTT. The rearrangement uses TRBV19 and TRBJ1-1, with TRBD1 as a possible D gene (5 bases). Trimming removed 0 bases from V and 4 bases from J, with 9 bases in between. Germline CDR1 and CDR2: LNHDA and SQIVND (reference sequence). The CDR3 length is 14 residues.

The chain recombines TRBV7-2 with TRBJ1-4; TRBD1 is a possible D gene (5 bases). Germline V gene sequence: CDR1 SGHTA, CDR2 FQGNSA. The germline V and J ends were trimmed by 1 base and 6 bases, with 12 bases remaining between them. This CDR3 comprises 15 residues. For the CDR3, the DNA is TGTGCCAGCAGCTTAGTTACAGGAGGGGATGAAAAACTGTTTTTT. This gives the protein CASSLVTGGDEKLFF.

As regards this clone: Distinct nucleotide sequences in the sample also encode this CDR3. V gene TRBV7-2 combines with J gene TRBJ1-3; unclear D gene. The CDR3 sequence is 15 residues long. Germline V CDR1 and CDR2: SGHTA, FQGNSA. The germline V and J ends were trimmed by 0 bases and 0 bases, with 6 bases remaining between them. In DNA form, the CDR3 reads TGTGCCAGCAGCTTAGCCGCGGGCTCTGGAAACACCATATATTTT. Its translation is CASSLAAGSGNTIYF.

V gene TRBV21-1 combines with J gene TRBJ1-2. TRBV21-1 is labeled a pseudogene. This CDR3 is 12 amino acids long. CDR3: CASSKSGFGYTF. The DNA of the CDR3 is TGTGCCAGCAGCAAATCGGGGTTTGGCTACACCTTC.

The V call is TRBV3-1 (or the pseudogene TRBV3-2), the J call TRBJ2-7; D may match TRBD1 or TRBD2 (5 bases each). Trimming cost V 5 bases and J 1 base, with 15 bases left between them. The CDR3 has 15 amino acids. Germline CDR1 reads LGHDT; CDR2 reads YNNKEL (reference sequence). CDR3 amino acids: CASSSTPGPSYEQYF. DNA for the CDR3: TGTGCCAGCAGCTCGACTCCGGGACCTTCCTACGAGCAGTACTTC.

The chain uses TRBV6-1 and TRBJ1-4; the D gene is possibly TRBD1 (5 bases). Trimming cost V 3 bases and J 2 bases, with 13 bases left between them. The CDR3 loop spans 16 amino acids. Per the germline V gene, CDR1 is MNHNS and CDR2 is SASEGT. CDR3 sequence: CASSEGPARTNEKLFF. The DNA for the CDR3 is TGTGCCAGCAGTGAGGGACCCGCGCGGACTAATGAAAAACTGTTTTTT.

The chain is built from TRBV3-1 (or the pseudogene TRBV3-2) and TRBJ1-1; weak D call: TRBD1 (5 bases). Germline values: CDR1 LGHDT, CDR2 YNNKEL (reference sequence). With 1 base removed from V and 1 base from J, the gap between germline ends came to 10 bases. This CDR3 contains 15 residues. This chain's CDR3 is CASSQVSGWNTEAFF. CDR3 coding DNA: TGTGCCAGCAGCCAAGTTTCAGGGTGGAACACTGAAGCTTTCTTT.

The rearrangement uses TRBV4-1 and TRBJ1-3; maybe TRBD1 (5 bases). V lost 1 base and J lost 3, with 19 bases in between. CDR1 is MGHRA, CDR2 YSYEKL, per germline. This CDR3 is 18 amino acids long. The CDR3 bases are TGCGCCAGCAGCCAAGTGGACATGGGTTTTCTCGGTGGAAACACCATATATTTT. Translation: CASSQVDMGFLGGNTIYF.

This rearrangement joins TRBV30 to TRBJ1-1; TRBD1 matches 7 bases. Germline V CDR1 and CDR2: GTSNPN, SVGIG (reference sequence). V lost 5 bases and J lost 1; bases outside the gene matches: 4. The CDR3 is 13 residues long. The CDR3 DNA follows: TGTGCCTGGGTGGGACAGCCGAACACTGAAGCTTTCTTT. It yields the protein CAWVGQPNTEAFF.

The V and J genes are TRBV29-1 and TRBJ2-7; 8 bases align to TRBD1. CDR1 and CDR2 (germline): SQVTM, ANQGSEA. CDR3 length: 16 residues. The junction had 15 bases not matched to a gene; V was cut back by 5 bases and J by 3 bases. The CDR3 DNA reads as TGCAGCGTTTGGGGTTCCACCTACAGGGGGATCTACGAGCAGTACTTC. It yields the protein CSVWGSTYRGIYEQYF.

The DNA of the CDR3 is TGTGCCAGCAGTCCTCTAGCGGGGCTGGGCAATGAGCAGTTCTTC. Amino acid sequence: CASSPLAGLGNEQFF. The chain uses TRBV28 and TRBJ2-1, with TRBD2 matching 9 bases. The V gene end was trimmed by 5 bases and the J gene end by 6 bases; junction bases not matched to a gene: 8. The CDR3 extends over 15 amino acids. Germline values: CDR1 MDHEN, CDR2 SYDVKM. Using reference TRBV28 and TRBJ2-1 for the parts outside the CDR3, the full variable domain is DVKVTQSSRYLVKRTGEKVFLECVQDMDHENMFWYRQDPGLGLRLIYFSYDVKMKEKGDIPEGYSVSREKKERFSLILESASTNQTSMYLCASSPLAGLGNEQFFGPGTRLTVL.

The chain is built from TRBV7-9 and TRBJ2-1, with 8 bases fitting TRBD2. The CDR3 spans 15 residues. J gave up 7 bases and V 4 bases, and 9 bases lay outside the gene matches. Germline V lookup: CDR1 SEHNR, CDR2 FQNEAQ (reference sequence). CDR3 amino acids: CASSSAGGPTNEQFF. The CDR3, as DNA: TGTGCCAGCAGCTCCGCGGGGGGCCCAACAAATGAGCAGTTCTTC.

V gene TRBV21-1 combines with J gene TRBJ1-1. TRBV21-1 is shown as a pseudogene. This CDR3 is 15 amino acids long. The CDR3 is CASSTRDKWGTEAFF. In nucleotides, the CDR3 is TGTGCCAGCAGCACGCGGGACAAATGGGGCACTGAAGCTTTCTTT.

The chain employs TRBV5-1 and TRBJ1-4, with D hard to call. Per the germline V gene, CDR1 is SGHRS and CDR2 is YFSETQ. The CDR3 is 16 residues long. V dropped 0 bases and J dropped 0 bases, with 9 bases sitting between them. CDR3 loop: CASSLVVGATNEKLFF. CDR3 nucleotide sequence: TGCGCCAGCAGCTTGGTTGTAGGTGCAACTAATGAAAAACTGTTTTTT. Filled out from reference TRBV5-1 and TRBJ1-4, the complete variable domain reads KAGVTQTPRYLIKTRGQQVTLSCSPISGHRSVSWYQQTPGQGLQFLFEYFSETQRNKGNFPGRFSGRQFSNSRSEMNVSTLELGDSALYLCASSLVVGATNEKLFFGSGTQLSVL.

This clone was observed a handful of times. This chain connects TRBV15 to TRBJ1-2; 7 nucleotides line up with TRBD1. The CDR3 has 15 amino acids. J was trimmed by 4 bases and V by 0 bases; bases with no gene match: 5. The germline V gene has CDR1 LNHNV and CDR2 YYDKDF (reference sequence). The CDR3 DNA reads as TGTGCCACCAGCAGAGATCGGAGGACAGGCTATGGCTACACCTTC. As protein: CATSRDRRTGYGYTF.

The V gene is TRBV27, the J gene TRBJ2-2; TRBD2 agrees at 7 bases. The V gene's germline CDR1 is MNHEY and CDR2 SMNVEV (reference sequence). Trimming removed 6 bases from V and 5 bases from J; junction bases left unmatched: 6. The CDR3 length is 14 residues. The CDR3 nucleotides are TGTGCCAGCAGGGCTAGCGGTCGGACCGGGGAGCTGTTTTTT. Protein: CASRASGRTGELFF.